This TCR beta chain emerged from a study of cytomegalovirus exposure and HLA in healthy donors. A word on this clone: As yet, its antigen is unknown.

60 Vbeta and 13 Jbeta primers were used in PCR. Clones were sequenced by immunoSEQ multiplex PCR, and TCRdb holds only the in-frame ones, with some missing. Of about 130,000 clones listed, about 8.5% are singletons. The CDR3 has 20 residues. The V gene end was trimmed by 0 bases and the J gene end by 5 bases; junction bases not matched to a gene: 17. Germline assignment: CDR1 MGHRA and CDR2 YSYEKL. Study-wide results and limits: The authors later linked a missense DCLRE1C variant to TCR beta V- and J-gene trimming. In a later analysis, specific HLA alleles were associated with under 20,000 TCR beta sequences at a 0.05 false discovery rate. Whilst most TCR sequences proved rare, a subset of public TCRs occurred across many donors.

This chain links TRBV4-1 with TRBJ2-5, with TRBD2 matching 11 bases. The receptor was derived from a man in his forties in good health and CMV-seronegative. Sequenced sample: PBMCs. In DNA, the CDR3 is TGCGCCAGCAGCCAAGATGAACGGAGGGCTAGCGGGGGGTACCGGGAGACCCAGTACTTC. It codes for CASSQDERRASGGYRETQYF.